The rows below give T cell receptor beta chains drawn from one sample of a study of blood T cells in healthy people across ages. TCRdb re-derived calls from the 5' RACE reads in MiXCR, one entry per CDR3 protein. The repertoire holds 1.5 million to 2 million distinct CDR3 sequences, with approximately 30% as singletons. Sequencing was done on a sample of blood. The receptors derive from a woman younger than 45 in good health. The CDR3 runs from the conserved cysteine through the conserved F or W. A D gene is named only where the DNA matches it firmly. Some rows have no size entry. The others give once, few or many, or a class for an expanded clone.

D gene,V gene,clone size,J gene,CDR3 length,CDR3 DNA,CDR3 protein
NA,TRBV6-2/TRBV6-3,NA,TRBJ1-2,14,TGTGCCAGCGTTCGGGCCGACGGGCTCTATGGCTACACCTTC,CASVRADGLYGYTF
NA,TRBV5-1,NA,TRBJ1-4,14,TGCGCCAGCAGCCGCAGGGACCGAAATGAAAAACTGTTTTTT,CASSRRDRNEKLFF
NA,TRBV30,NA,TRBJ2-4,13,TGTGCCTGGAGTAGGCCAGCTGACGGCACCCGGTACTTC,CAWSRPADGTRYF
NA,TRBV30,NA,TRBJ2-7,13,TGTGCCTGGACCTACAGCGGAATTTGCGAGCAGTACTTC,CAWTYSGICEQYF
TRBD1,TRBV29-1,NA,TRBJ2-5,14,TGCAGCGGAGGTGCTCAACAGGGGCAAGAGACCCAGTACTTC,CSGGAQQGQETQYF
NA,TRBV4-1,NA,TRBJ1-2,11,TGCGCCAGGTCCGACAACTATGGCTACACCTTC,CARSDNYGYTF
TRBD1,TRBV7-9,few,TRBJ1-2,14,TGTGCCAGCAGCTCCGGGACAGGGGGAAATGGCTACACCTTC,CASSSGTGGNGYTF
TRBD2,TRBV6-1,few,TRBJ2-3,18,TGTGCCAGCAGTGATAGGCTAGCGGGGGTCCCTAGCACAGATACGCAGTATTTT,CASSDRLAGVPSTDTQYF
TRBD2,TRBV7-9,NA,TRBJ2-3,16,TGTGCCAGCAGCTTAGTGTCACTAGCGGGGCTCTATACGCAGTATTTT,CASSLVSLAGLYTQYF
NA,TRBV7-2,NA,TRBJ2-1,14,TGTGCCAGCAGCTTGGATCCGGTCTACAATGAGCAGTTCTTC,CASSLDPVYNEQFF
NA,TRBV7-9,NA,TRBJ1-1,14,TGTGCCAGCAGCCCCCGGAAGGGGCACACTGAAGCTTTCTTT,CASSPRKGHTEAFF
NA,TRBV27,NA,TRBJ1-5,16,TGTGCCAGCAGTTTATCGAGCAGGGGATTAAATCAGCCCCAGCATTTT,CASSLSSRGLNQPQHF
NA,TRBV20-1,NA,TRBJ2-7,14,TGCAGTGCTAGAGGTAGGAGGTTGGACAATGAGCAGTACTTC,CSARGRRLDNEQYF
NA,TRBV20-1,NA,TRBJ2-7,13,TGCAGTGCTAGTCCCCTAAGAGACTACGAGCAGTACTTC,CSASPLRDYEQYF
TRBD1,TRBV7-9,NA,TRBJ2-7,16,TGTGTCAGCAGCTTAACGGACGACAGGGTGGCCTACGAGCAGTACTTC,CVSSLTDDRVAYEQYF
NA,TRBV20-1,few,TRBJ2-1,11,TGCAGTGCTACGAGACGGGACGGGCAGTTCTTC,CSATRRDGQFF
TRBD2,TRBV12-3/TRBV12-4,NA,TRBJ2-1,17,TGTGCCAGCTGGGGAGGAGAGGCTAGCGGGAGGGACTATGAGCAGTTCTTC,CASWGGEASGRDYEQFF
NA,TRBV6-1,few,TRBJ1-5,15,TGTGCCAGCAGTGAATTCGACGTAGACAATCAGCCCCAGCATTTT,CASSEFDVDNQPQHF
NA,TRBV24-1,NA,TRBJ2-5,14,TGTGCCACCAGTCATGGACAAGAACAAGAGACCCAGTACTTC,CATSHGQEQETQYF
NA,TRBV12-3/TRBV12-4,few,TRBJ1-5,15,TGTGCCAGCCATCTCTGGGGCAGGGATAATCAGCCCCAGCATTTT,CASHLWGRDNQPQHF
NA,TRBV28,many,TRBJ2-7,13,TGCGCCAGCAGCTCGGGGATCTCCTACGAGCAGTACTTC,CASSSGISYEQYF
NA,TRBV3-1,many,TRBJ2-4,14,TGTGCCAGCAGCCAAGACTGGGGCAAAAACATTCAGTACTTC,CASSQDWGKNIQYF
NA,TRBV5-5,NA,TRBJ1-1,15,TGTGCCAGCAGCTTGGCGGGACTGTTTCGGACTGAAGCTTTCTTT,CASSLAGLFRTEAFF
TRBD1,TRBV5-1,many,TRBJ2-5,15,TGTGCCAGCAGCTTGGGGACAGGGGGCCAAGAGACCCAGTACTTC,CASSLGTGGQETQYF
NA,TRBV29-1,NA,TRBJ2-1,14,TGCAGCGTTCGAGGGGGAGGGAGGGGATACGAGCAGTTCTTC,CSVRGGGRGYEQFF
NA,TRBV18,NA,TRBJ1-1,15,TGTGCCAGCTCACCACAGGACAAGGTGAACACTGAAGCTTTCTTT,CASSPQDKVNTEAFF
TRBD2,TRBV5-1,NA,TRBJ2-3,16,TGCGCCAGCAGCTACGGGACTAGCGGACTCACAGATACGCAGTATTTT,CASSYGTSGLTDTQYF
NA,TRBV11-2,few,TRBJ2-7,14,TGTGCCAGCAGCTTAGTGGTGAACCTCTACGAGCAGTACTTC,CASSLVVNLYEQYF
TRBD1,TRBV2,many,TRBJ1-2,15,TGTGCCAGCAGTGAAACCGGGACAGGGGGCTATGGCTACACCTTC,CASSETGTGGYGYTF
TRBD2,TRBV19,NA,TRBJ2-1,16,TGTGCCAGTAGTATAAGGGGCGGGACTAGTCCAAATGAGCAGTTCTTC,CASSIRGGTSPNEQFF
NA,TRBV7-8,few,TRBJ2-1,15,TGTGCCAGCAGCCTACGGGGGACACTATACAATGAGCAGTTCTTC,CASSLRGTLYNEQFF
TRBD1,TRBV14,NA,TRBJ1-2,15,TGTGCCAGCAGCCAAGATCGGGACAGGGTCAATGGCTACACCTTC,CASSQDRDRVNGYTF
TRBD2,TRBV6-2/TRBV6-3,few,TRBJ2-1,15,TGTGCCAGCAGCCTTTTCCTAGCGGGAGTCGGTGAGCAGTTCTTC,CASSLFLAGVGEQFF
NA,TRBV10-3,many,TRBJ2-1,17,TGTGCCATCAGTGAGGGACCTCGGATCTCTCCCTACAATGAGCAGTTCTTC,CAISEGPRISPYNEQFF
NA,TRBV12-3/TRBV12-4,NA,TRBJ2-7,13,TGTGCCAGCAGTTTTGGTCATATCTACGAGCAGTACTTC,CASSFGHIYEQYF
TRBD2,TRBV10-3,NA,TRBJ2-1,21,TGTGCCATCAGTGGCACCCCGGGACTAGCGGGGGCCCAGGGCTCCTACAATGAGCAGTTCTTC,CAISGTPGLAGAQGSYNEQFF
TRBD2,TRBV20-1,NA,TRBJ2-5,11,TGCAGTGCTAGAAGGACTAGCGGGCAGTACTTC,CSARRTSGQYF
TRBD1,TRBV12-3/TRBV12-4,many,TRBJ2-5,15,TGTGCCAGCAGTCCTCTAGGGACAGGGAGCGAGACCCAGTACTTC,CASSPLGTGSETQYF
NA,TRBV5-4,NA,TRBJ2-4,15,TGTGCCAGCAGCTCCTTCTCTCAAGCCAAAAACATTCAGTACTTC,CASSSFSQAKNIQYF